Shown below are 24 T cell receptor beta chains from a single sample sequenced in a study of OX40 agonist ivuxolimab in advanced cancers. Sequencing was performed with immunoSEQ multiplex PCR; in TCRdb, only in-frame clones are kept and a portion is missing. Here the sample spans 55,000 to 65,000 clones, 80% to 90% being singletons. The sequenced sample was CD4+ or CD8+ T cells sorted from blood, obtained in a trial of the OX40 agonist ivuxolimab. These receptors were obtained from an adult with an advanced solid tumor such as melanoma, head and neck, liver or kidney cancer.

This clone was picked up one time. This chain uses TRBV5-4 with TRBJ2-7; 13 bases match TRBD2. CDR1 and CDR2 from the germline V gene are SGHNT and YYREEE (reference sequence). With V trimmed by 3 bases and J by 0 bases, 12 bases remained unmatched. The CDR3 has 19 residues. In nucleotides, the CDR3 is TGTGCCAGCAGCTCTCAACCCGGGACTAGCGGGGTATCCTCCTACGAGCAGTACTTC. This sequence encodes CASSSQPGTSGVSSYEQYF. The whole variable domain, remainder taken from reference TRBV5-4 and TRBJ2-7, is ETGVTQSPTHLIKTRGQQVTLRCSSQSGHNTVSWYQQALGQGPQFIFQYYREEENGRGNFPPRFSGLQFPNYSSELNVNALELDDSALYLCASSSQPGTSGVSSYEQYFGPGTRLTVT.

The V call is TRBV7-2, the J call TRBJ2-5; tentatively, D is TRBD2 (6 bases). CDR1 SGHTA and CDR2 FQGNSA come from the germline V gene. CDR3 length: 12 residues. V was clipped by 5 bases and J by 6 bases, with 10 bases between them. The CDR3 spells CASSAGGKTQYF. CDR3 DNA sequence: TGTGCCAGCAGCGCAGGAGGGAAGACCCAGTACTTC. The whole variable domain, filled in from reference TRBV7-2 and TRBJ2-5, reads GAGVSQSPSNKVTEKGKDVELRCDPISGHTALYWYRQSLGQGLEFLIYFQGNSAPDKSGLPSDRFSAERTGGSVSTLTIQRTQQEDSAVYLCASSAGGKTQYFGPGTRLLVL.

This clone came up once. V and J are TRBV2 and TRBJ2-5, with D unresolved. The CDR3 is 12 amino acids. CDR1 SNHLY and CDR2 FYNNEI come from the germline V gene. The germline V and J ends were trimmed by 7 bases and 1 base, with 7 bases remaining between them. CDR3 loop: CASTRVQETQYF. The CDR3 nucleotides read TGTGCCAGCACCCGGGTCCAAGAGACCCAGTACTTC.

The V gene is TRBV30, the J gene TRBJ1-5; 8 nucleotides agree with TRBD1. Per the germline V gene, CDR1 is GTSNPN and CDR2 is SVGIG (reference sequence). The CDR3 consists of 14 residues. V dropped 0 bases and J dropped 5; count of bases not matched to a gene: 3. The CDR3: CAWSVQGGYQPQHF. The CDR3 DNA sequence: TGTGCCTGGAGTGTACAGGGGGGATATCAGCCCCAGCATTTT.

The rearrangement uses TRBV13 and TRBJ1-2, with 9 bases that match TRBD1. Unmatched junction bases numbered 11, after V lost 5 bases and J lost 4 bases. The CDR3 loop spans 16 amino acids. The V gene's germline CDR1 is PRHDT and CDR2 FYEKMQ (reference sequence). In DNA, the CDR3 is TGTGCCAGCAGCGTCGGAACAGGGGGCCCCACCTATGGCTACACCTTC. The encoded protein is CASSVGTGGPTYGYTF.

Here the CDR3 reads CASQDPNYGYTF. The CDR3 nucleotides read TGTGCCAGCCAGGACCCTAACTATGGCTACACCTTC. The V gene is TRBV18, the J gene TRBJ1-2; no clear D gene. The germline gives CDR1 KGHSH, CDR2 LQKENI. The CDR3 extends over 12 amino acids. The V end lost 8 bases, the J end lost 0 bases, and 7 bases lay between the germline ends.

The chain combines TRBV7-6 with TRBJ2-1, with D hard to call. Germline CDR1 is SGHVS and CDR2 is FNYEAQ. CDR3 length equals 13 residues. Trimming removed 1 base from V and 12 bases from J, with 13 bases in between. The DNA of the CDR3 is TGTGCCAGCAGCTTAGGGTCGAGGTCACGGCAGTTCTTC. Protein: CASSLGSRSRQFF.

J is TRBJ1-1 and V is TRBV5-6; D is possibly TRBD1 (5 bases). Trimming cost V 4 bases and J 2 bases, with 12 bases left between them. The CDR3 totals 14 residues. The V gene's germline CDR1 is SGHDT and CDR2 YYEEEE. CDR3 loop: CASSDGTFNTEAFF. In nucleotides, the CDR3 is TGTGCCAGCAGCGACGGGACGTTTAACACTGAAGCTTTCTTT.

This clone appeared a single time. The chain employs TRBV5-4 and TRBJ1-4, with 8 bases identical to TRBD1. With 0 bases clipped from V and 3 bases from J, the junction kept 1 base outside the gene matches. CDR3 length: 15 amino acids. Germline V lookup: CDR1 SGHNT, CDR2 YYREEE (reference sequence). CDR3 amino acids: CASSLGQGSNEKLFF. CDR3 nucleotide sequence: TGTGCCAGCAGCTTGGGACAGGGGTCTAATGAAAAACTGTTTTTT.

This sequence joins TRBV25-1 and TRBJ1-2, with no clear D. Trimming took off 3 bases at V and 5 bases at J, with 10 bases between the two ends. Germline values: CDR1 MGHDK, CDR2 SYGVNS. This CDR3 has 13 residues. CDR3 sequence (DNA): TGTGCCAGCAGTGATGGAACAATTTATGGCTACACCTTC. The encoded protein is CASSDGTIYGYTF.

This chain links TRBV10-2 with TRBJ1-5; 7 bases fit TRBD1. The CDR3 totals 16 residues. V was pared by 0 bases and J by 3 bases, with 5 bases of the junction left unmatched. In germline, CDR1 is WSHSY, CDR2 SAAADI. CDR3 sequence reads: CASSESQGPSNQPQHF. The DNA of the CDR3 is TGCGCCAGCAGTGAGTCACAGGGGCCATCCAATCAGCCCCAGCATTTT.

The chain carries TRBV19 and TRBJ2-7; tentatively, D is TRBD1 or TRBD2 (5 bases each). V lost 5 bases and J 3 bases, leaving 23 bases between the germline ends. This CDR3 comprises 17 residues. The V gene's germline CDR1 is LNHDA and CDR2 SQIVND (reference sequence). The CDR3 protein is CASSVQPGPYDYYEQYF. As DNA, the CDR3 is TGTGCCAGTAGTGTGCAACCGGGACCTTACGATTACTACGAGCAGTACTTC.

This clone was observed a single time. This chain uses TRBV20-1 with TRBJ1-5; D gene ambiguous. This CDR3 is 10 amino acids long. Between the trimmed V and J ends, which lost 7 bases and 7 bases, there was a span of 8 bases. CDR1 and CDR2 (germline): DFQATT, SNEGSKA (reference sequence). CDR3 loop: CSVKSQPQHF. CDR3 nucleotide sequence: TGCAGTGTAAAGTCGCAGCCCCAGCATTTT.

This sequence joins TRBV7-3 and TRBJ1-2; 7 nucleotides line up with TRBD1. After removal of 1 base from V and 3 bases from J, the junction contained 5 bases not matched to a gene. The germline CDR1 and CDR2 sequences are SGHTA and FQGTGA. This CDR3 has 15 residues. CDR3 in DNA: TGTGCCAGCAGCTTAAATCCTACAGGGGACTATGGCTACACCTTC. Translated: CASSLNPTGDYGYTF.

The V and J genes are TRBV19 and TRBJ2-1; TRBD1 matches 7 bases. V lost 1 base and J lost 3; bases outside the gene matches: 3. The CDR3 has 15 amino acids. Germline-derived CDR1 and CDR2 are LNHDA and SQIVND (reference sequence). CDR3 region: CASSIVDRDYNEQFF. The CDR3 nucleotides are TGTGCCAGTAGTATAGTCGACAGGGACTACAATGAGCAGTTCTTC.

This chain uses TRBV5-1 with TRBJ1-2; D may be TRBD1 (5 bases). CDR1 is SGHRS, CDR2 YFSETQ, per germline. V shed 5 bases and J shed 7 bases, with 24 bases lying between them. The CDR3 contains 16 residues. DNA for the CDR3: TGCGCCAGCAGTCCGCCCCAGTCCGGGGCAAGTGGTGGCTACACCTTC. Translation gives CASSPPQSGASGGYTF.

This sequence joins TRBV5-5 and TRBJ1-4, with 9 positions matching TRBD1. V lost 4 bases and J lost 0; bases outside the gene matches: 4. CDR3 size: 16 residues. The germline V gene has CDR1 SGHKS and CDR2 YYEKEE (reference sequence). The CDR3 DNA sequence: TGTGCCAGCAGCCGGACAGGGGCTTCAACTAATGAAAAACTGTTTTTT. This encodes CASSRTGASTNEKLFF.

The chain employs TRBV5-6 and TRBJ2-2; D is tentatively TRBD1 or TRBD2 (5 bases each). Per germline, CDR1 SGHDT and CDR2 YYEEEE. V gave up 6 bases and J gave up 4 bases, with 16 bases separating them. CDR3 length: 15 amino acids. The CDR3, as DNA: TGTGCCAGCACCCGGGGCGGGTCGGTCACCGGGGAGCTGTTTTTT. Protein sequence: CASTRGGSVTGELFF.

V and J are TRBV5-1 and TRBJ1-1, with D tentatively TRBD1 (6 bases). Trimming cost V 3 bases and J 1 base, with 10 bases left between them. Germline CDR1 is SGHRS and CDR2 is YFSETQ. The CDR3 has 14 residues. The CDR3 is CASSWPGQNTEAFF. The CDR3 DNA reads TGCGCCAGCAGCTGGCCGGGACAGAACACTGAAGCTTTCTTT.

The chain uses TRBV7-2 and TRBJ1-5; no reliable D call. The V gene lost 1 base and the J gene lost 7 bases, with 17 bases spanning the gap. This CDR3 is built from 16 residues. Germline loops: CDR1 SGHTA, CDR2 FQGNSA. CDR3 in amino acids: CASSLVGPTVGQPQHF. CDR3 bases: TGTGCCAGCAGCTTAGTAGGACCCACGGTGGGGCAGCCCCAGCATTTT.

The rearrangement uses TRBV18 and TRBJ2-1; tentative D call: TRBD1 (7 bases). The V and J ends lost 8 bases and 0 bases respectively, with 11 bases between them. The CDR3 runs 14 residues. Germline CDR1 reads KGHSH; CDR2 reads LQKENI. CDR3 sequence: CASHRGLSYNEQFF. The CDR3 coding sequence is TGTGCCAGCCACAGGGGACTCTCCTACAATGAGCAGTTCTTC.

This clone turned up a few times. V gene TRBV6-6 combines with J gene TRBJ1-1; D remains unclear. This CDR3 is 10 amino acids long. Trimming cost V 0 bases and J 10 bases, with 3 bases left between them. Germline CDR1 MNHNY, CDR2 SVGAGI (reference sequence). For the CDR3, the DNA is TGTGCCAGCAGTTACTCAAGAGCTTTCTTT. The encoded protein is CASSYSRAFF.

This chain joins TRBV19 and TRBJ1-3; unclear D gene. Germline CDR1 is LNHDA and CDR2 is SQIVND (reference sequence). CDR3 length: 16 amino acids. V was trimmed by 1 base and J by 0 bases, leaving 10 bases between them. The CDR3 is CASSIVKANSGNTIYF. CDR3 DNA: TGTGCCAGTAGTATAGTAAAGGCAAACTCTGGAAACACCATATATTTT.

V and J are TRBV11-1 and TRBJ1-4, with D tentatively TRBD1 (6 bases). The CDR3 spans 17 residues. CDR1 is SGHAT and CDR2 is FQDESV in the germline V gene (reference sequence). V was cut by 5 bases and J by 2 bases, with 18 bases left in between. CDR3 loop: CASSHRARSGTNEKLFF. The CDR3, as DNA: TGTGCCAGCAGCCACAGGGCCCGCTCGGGGACTAATGAAAAACTGTTTTTT.